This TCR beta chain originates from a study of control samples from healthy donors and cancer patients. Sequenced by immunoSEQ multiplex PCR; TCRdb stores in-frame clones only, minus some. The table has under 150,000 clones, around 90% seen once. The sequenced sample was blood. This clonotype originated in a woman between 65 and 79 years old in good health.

The CDR3 DNA reads TGTGCCACCACCGACCCCCGGGTCTCCTACGAGCAGTACTTC. It specifies CATTDPRVSYEQYF. J is TRBJ2-7 and V is TRBV2; D not certain. The CDR3 loop spans 14 amino acids. Germline V gene lookup returns CDR1 SNHLY and CDR2 FYNNEI. The V and J ends lost 10 bases and 0 bases respectively, with 16 bases between them.